One and the same sample provided the 15 T cell receptor beta chains below, sequenced in a study of T cell responses to AZD1222 COVID-19 vaccine. The method was immunoSEQ multiplex PCR; TCRdb's version includes in-frame clones alone and lacks a portion of them. The table includes 95,000 to 100,000 clones, 90% detected once. Sample: peripheral blood, taken on day 0 of AZD1222 vaccination. The receptor set was obtained from an adult in good health.

The chain links TRBV2 to TRBJ1-5; TRBD1 might be the D (5 bases). This CDR3 comprises 15 residues. The germline V and J ends were trimmed by 6 bases and 0 bases, with 12 bases remaining between them. CDR1 and CDR2 from the germline V gene are SNHLY and FYNNEI. The CDR3, as DNA: TGTGCCAGCAGCGCCGGGACCCCTAGCAATCAGCCCCAGCATTTT. Encoded protein: CASSAGTPSNQPQHF.

The chain couples TRBV3-1 (or the pseudogene TRBV3-2) to TRBJ1-6, with D unresolved. V was cut by 0 bases and J by 9 bases, with 0 bases left in between. The CDR3 is 11 residues long. CDR1 and CDR2 from the germline V gene are LGHDT and YNNKEL (reference sequence). The CDR3 region has the DNA TGTGCCAGCAGCCAAGATTCACCCCTCCACTTT. It codes for CASSQDSPLHF.

This clone has only one observation. This chain links TRBV12-5 with TRBJ1-1, with D maybe TRBD1 (6 bases). This CDR3 contains 14 residues. Per the germline V gene, CDR1 is LGHNT and CDR2 is FRNRAP. Trimming removed 5 bases from V and 1 base from J, with 11 bases in between. The CDR3 spells CASGLGGGNTEAFF. The CDR3 DNA is TGTGCTAGTGGTCTGGGGGGCGGGAACACTGAAGCTTTCTTT.

V usage is TRBV5-6 and J usage is TRBJ2-1; weak D call: TRBD1 (6 bases). Germline values: CDR1 SGHDT, CDR2 YYEEEE. Deletions cut 2 bases from V and 4 bases from J, with 10 bases between. The CDR3 is made up of 14 amino acids. CDR3 sequence: CASSFRGSYNEQFF. As DNA, the CDR3 is TGTGCCAGCAGCTTCAGGGGTTCATACAATGAGCAGTTCTTC.

This chain links TRBV29-1 with TRBJ2-1; TRBD2 matches 7 bases. Looked up from germline, CDR1 is SQVTM and CDR2 is ANQGSEA. This CDR3 contains 14 residues. Trimming took 7 bases from V and 2 from J; bases not matched to a gene: 8. In DNA form, the CDR3 reads TGCAGCGGGGAAGGGCGGGGGACCTACAATGAGCAGTTCTTC. The encoded protein is CSGEGRGTYNEQFF.

The chain couples TRBV5-4 to TRBJ2-3; weak D call: TRBD2 (5 bases). The CDR3 runs 15 residues. V lost 4 bases, J lost 0 bases, and 12 bases lay in between. Germline V gives CDR1 SGHNT, CDR2 YYREEE (reference sequence). Here the CDR3 DNA reads TGTGCCAGCAGCGCCGGGAAGTTTAGCACAGATACGCAGTATTTT. It yields the protein CASSAGKFSTDTQYF.

The V gene is TRBV5-1, the J gene TRBJ1-1; D is perhaps TRBD1 (6 bases). Trimming removed 4 bases at V and 2 bases at J, with 15 bases between. CDR1 is SGHRS and CDR2 is YFSETQ in the germline V gene. This CDR3 has 15 residues. Here the CDR3 reads CASSLTTGGNTEAFF. In nucleotides, the CDR3 is TGCGCCAGCAGCCTCACGACAGGAGGTAACACTGAAGCTTTCTTT.

The chain joins TRBV7-9 to TRBJ1-1; possibly TRBD1 for D (6 bases). Germline V gene sequence: CDR1 SEHNR, CDR2 FQNEAQ (reference sequence). V dropped 7 bases and J dropped 0 bases, with 15 bases sitting between them. The CDR3 has 15 amino acids. The CDR3 DNA sequence: TGTGCCAGCACCCAAAGGGGGGCCATGAACACTGAAGCTTTCTTT. Amino acid sequence: CASTQRGAMNTEAFF.

This chain links TRBV2 with TRBJ1-2; a possible D gene is TRBD1 (6 bases). The V gene lost 6 bases and the J gene lost 4 bases, with 12 bases spanning the gap. The germline V gene has CDR1 SNHLY and CDR2 FYNNEI. The CDR3 spans 13 residues. The CDR3 region has the DNA TGTGCCAGCAGGGACGACAGGACCTATGGCTACACCTTC. The encoded protein is CASRDDRTYGYTF. The full variable domain, rest sourced from reference TRBV2 and TRBJ1-2, is EPEVTQTPSHQVTQMGQEVILRCVPISNHLYFYWYRQILGQKVEFLVSFYNNEISEKSEIFDDQFSVERPDGSNFTLKIRSTKLEDSAMYFCASRDDRTYGYTFGSGTRLTVV.

The V and J genes are TRBV4-1 and TRBJ2-7; 9 nucleotides align to TRBD1. Germline V gives CDR1 MGHRA, CDR2 YSYEKL. V dropped 4 bases and J dropped 5; count of bases not matched to a gene: 12. The CDR3 extends over 16 amino acids. The CDR3 region is CASSLTSGTGQDEQYF. The CDR3 DNA is TGCGCCAGCAGCCTCACCTCCGGGACAGGGCAGGACGAGCAGTACTTC.

The gene calls are TRBV5-1 and TRBJ2-7, with a tentative D call TRBD1 (6 bases). This CDR3 region has 13 residues. The V and J ends lost 0 bases and 5 bases respectively, with 9 bases between them. Germline V gene data show CDR1 as SGHRS and CDR2 as YFSETQ. CDR3 DNA: TGCGCCAGCAGCTTGGACAGGGTCAACGAGCAGTACTTC. Encoded protein: CASSLDRVNEQYF.

The V gene is TRBV18, the J gene TRBJ2-4, with 10 bases identical to TRBD1. This CDR3 region has 15 residues. The germline V gene has CDR1 KGHSH and CDR2 LQKENI. J was trimmed by 6 bases and V by 6 bases; bases with no gene match: 8. CDR3 sequence reads: CASSPGTGELNIQYF. DNA of the CDR3: TGTGCCAGCTCGCCCGGGACAGGGGAATTAAACATTCAGTACTTC. Full variable domain (remainder filled in from reference TRBV18 and TRBJ2-4): NAGVMQNPRHLVRRRGQEARLRCSPMKGHSHVYWYRQLPEEGLKFMVYLQKENIIDESGMPKERFSAEFPKEGPSILRIQQVVRGDSAAYFCASSPGTGELNIQYFGAGTRLSVL.

The rearrangement joins TRBV5-8 to TRBJ1-1; TRBD1 might be the D (5 bases). Germline assignment: CDR1 SGHTS and CDR2 YDEGEE. The CDR3 contains 14 residues. Trimming stripped 3 bases from V and 1 base from J, with 10 bases between. The CDR3 sequence is CASSSDKANTEAFF. CDR3 bases: TGTGCCAGCAGCTCGGACAAGGCGAACACTGAAGCTTTCTTT.

This chain connects TRBV10-3 to TRBJ1-6, with D hard to call. In germline, CDR1 is ENHRY, CDR2 SYGVKD. The V end lost 4 bases, the J end lost 11 bases, and 15 bases lay between the germline ends. The CDR3 sequence is 14 residues long. The CDR3 DNA reads TGTGCCATCAGTGTCCGGGGAGGTATGACACCCCTCCACTTT. Protein sequence: CAISVRGGMTPLHF.

V and J are TRBV9 and TRBJ2-3; the D is unclear. Trimming cost V 4 bases and J 5 bases, with 11 bases left between them. Germline V CDR1 and CDR2: SGDLS, YYNGEE. The CDR3 runs to 13 residues. The chain's CDR3 is CASSPGSGDTQYF. CDR3 sequence (DNA): TGTGCCAGCAGCCCCGGCTCGGGAGATACGCAGTATTTT.